These T cell receptor beta chains were read from a single sample in a study of CD8 T cells in ankylosing spondylitis. From the 5' RACE reads, TCRdb called clonotypes with MiXCR, one entry per CDR3 protein. The top ten clones hold 0.51% of a sample with about 800,000 distinct CDR3 sequences, approximately 12% of them seen once. Sequenced input: blood, either unsorted or a sorted T cell fraction (not recorded which). Receptors were obtained from a male donor with ankylosing spondylitis. Each CDR3 is given with its conserved first and last residue. D genes are given only for firm matches. Where a row states a size, it is once, few, many or the class of an expanded clone; other rows omit it.

size	D	V	J	length	CDR3	DNA
few	-	TRBV6-5	TRBJ2-5	14	CASSHGRLGETQYF	TGTGCCAGCAGTCACGGACGTCTCGGAGAGACCCAGTACTTC
few	-	TRBV5-1	TRBJ1-1	13	CASSFGGLAEAFF	TGCGCCAGCAGCTTCGGAGGGCTCGCTGAAGCTTTCTTT
-	-	TRBV7-2	TRBJ2-3	12	CASSPQLITQYF	TGTGCCAGCAGCCCACAGCTTATTACGCAGTATTTT
few	-	TRBV12-5	TRBJ2-1	15	CASGPPGRPYNEQFF	TGTGCTAGTGGTCCGCCGGGTAGACCGTACAATGAGCAGTTCTTC
-	TRBD1	TRBV20-1	TRBJ1-5	14	CSATGQAGEQPQHF	TGCAGTGCAACGGGACAGGCAGGGGAACAGCCCCAGCATTTT
few	-	TRBV15	TRBJ1-2	16	CATSRDRWSSTGGYTF	TGTGCCACCAGCAGAGATAGGTGGTCTTCGACGGGCGGCTACACCTTC
-	-	TRBV20-1	TRBJ1-4	13	CSARGGRTEKLFF	TGCAGTGCTAGAGGTGGGAGAACGGAAAAACTGTTTTTT
many	TRBD1	TRBV12-3/TRBV12-4	TRBJ2-3	14	CASSRQGATDTQYF	TGTGCCAGCAGTAGACAGGGGGCGACAGATACGCAGTATTTT
-	-	TRBV7-2	TRBJ1-2	13	CASSPDRKRGYTF	TGTGCCAGCAGCCCAGACAGGAAGAGAGGCTACACCTTC
-	TRBD1	TRBV9	TRBJ1-4	15	CASSASGTGNEKLFF	TGTGCCAGCAGCGCCTCCGGGACAGGGAATGAAAAACTGTTTTTT
few	TRBD1	TRBV11-1	TRBJ1-1	17	CASSFGQGGKVNTEAFF	TGTGCCAGCAGCTTCGGACAGGGGGGGAAGGTGAACACTGAAGCTTTCTTT
few	TRBD2	TRBV29-1	TRBJ2-7	13	CSYAPGGSYEQYF	TGCAGCTACGCCCCGGGGGGTTCCTACGAGCAGTACTTC
few	-	TRBV10-3	TRBJ1-2	15	CAISGPELGHYGYTF	TGTGCCATCAGTGGACCCGAGTTAGGACATTATGGCTACACCTTC
-	-	TRBV7-6	TRBJ2-7	15	CASSFSGASTGEQYF	TGTGCCAGCAGCTTTAGCGGAGCCTCTACTGGGGAGCAGTACTTC
-	-	TRBV20-1	TRBJ1-2	16	CCARDSQFLSNYGYTF	TGCTGTGCTAGAGATAGCCAGTTTCTTTCTAACTATGGCTACACCTTC
few	TRBD2	TRBV20-1	TRBJ2-7	15	CSASRPTSGSDEQYF	TGCAGTGCTAGCCGGCCGACTAGCGGGAGCGACGAGCAGTACTTC
few	-	TRBV6-1	TRBJ2-7	14	CASSLYRDLYEQYF	TGTGCCAGCAGCCTATACAGGGATCTCTACGAGCAGTACTTC
-	-	TRBV20-1	TRBJ2-5	13	CSAIGSTQETQYF	TGCAGTGCTATAGGTTCCACTCAAGAGACCCAGTACTTC
many	-	TRBV5-1	TRBJ2-1	15	CASSFQTIPYNEQFF	TGCGCCAGCAGCTTCCAAACGATCCCCTACAATGAGCAGTTCTTC
-	-	TRBV7-2	TRBJ1-3	16	CASRPYSRYSGNTIYF	TGTGCCAGCAGGCCATACTCTAGATACTCTGGAAACACCATATATTTT
-	-	TRBV5-5	TRBJ2-7	13	CAISPGHLCEQYF	TGTGCCATCAGCCCAGGACACCTCTGCGAGCAGTACTTC
-	-	TRBV20-1	TRBJ2-1	14	CSALRRGGYNEQFF	TGCAGTGCTCTCCGGAGGGGGGGATACAATGAGCAGTTCTTC
many	-	TRBV5-1	TRBJ2-1	16	CASSFDALIGYNEQFF	TGCGCCAGCAGCTTTGATGCACTTATTGGTTACAATGAGCAGTTCTTC
-	TRBD2	TRBV5-1	TRBJ2-5	14	CASSTPSGDETQYF	TGCGCCAGCAGCACGCCTAGCGGGGACGAGACCCAGTACTTC
-	TRBD1	TRBV5-1	TRBJ1-2	14	CASSTGQGSGSYTF	TGCGCCAGCAGCACGGGACAGGGCAGTGGGAGCTACACCTTC
-	-	TRBV7-2	TRBJ2-3	13	CASSPTRSGTQYF	TGTGCCAGCAGCCCAACAAGGAGCGGTACGCAGTATTTT
-	-	TRBV9	TRBJ2-5	13	CASSRNRQETQYF	TGTGCCAGCAGCAGGAACAGGCAAGAGACCCAGTACTTC
few	TRBD1	TRBV20-1	TRBJ1-2	12	CSAPDRANGYTF	TGCAGTGCCCCGGACAGGGCTAATGGCTACACCTTC
-	TRBD1	TRBV7-8	TRBJ2-3	17	CASSLAFGRGQADTQYF	TGTGCCAGCAGCTTAGCCTTCGGCAGGGGGCAGGCAGATACGCAGTATTTT
many	-	TRBV10-3	TRBJ1-6	13	CAITVDRDSALHF	TGTGCCATCACCGTAGACCGAGATTCGGCCCTCCACTTT
many	-	TRBV20-1	TRBJ1-6	13	CSANRVHNSPLHF	TGCAGTGCTAACAGGGTTCATAATTCACCCCTCCACTTT
few	TRBD2	TRBV7-2	TRBJ2-1	14	CASSLRLALNEQFF	TGTGCCAGCAGCTTAAGACTAGCCTTGAATGAGCAGTTCTTC